Described below is a single T cell receptor beta chain sequence and its context. CDR1 is LNHDA, CDR2 SQIVND, per germline (reference sequence). This CDR3 region has 13 residues. Trimming stripped 7 bases from V and 0 bases from J, with 9 bases between. Original analysis: From reference gene primer amplification, estimates of nucleated cell counts were derived. Some clones are missing from TCRdb's copy, which holds only in-frame ones; the method was immunoSEQ multiplex PCR. The D gene and trimming were derived from the DNA, and the V and J assignments and clone size from that table. The sample has about 160,000 clones, around four fifths seen once. The data were taken from a study of blood T cell repertoires in COVID-19. Overall study context: Acute and convalescent COVID-19 specimens originated in the United States, Italy and Spain. PBMCs, B-cell-depleted T cells, or T cells were the source of the cDNA or gDNA that made up the material.

This sequence was found in a human donor in a cohort sampled during active COVID-19. Sequences were obtained from peripheral blood. The V gene is TRBV19, the J gene TRBJ1-2; no firm D call. CDR3 sequence: CASTEEANYGYTF. The DNA of the CDR3 is TGTGCCAGTACGGAGGAAGCTAACTATGGCTACACCTTC. The full variable domain, its missing parts supplied by reference TRBV19 and TRBJ1-2, is DGGITQSPKYLFRKEGQNVTLSCEQNLNHDAMYWYRQDPGQGLRLIYYSQIVNDFQKGDIAEGYSVSREKKESFPLTVTSAQKNPTAFYLCASTEEANYGYTFGSGTRLTVV.